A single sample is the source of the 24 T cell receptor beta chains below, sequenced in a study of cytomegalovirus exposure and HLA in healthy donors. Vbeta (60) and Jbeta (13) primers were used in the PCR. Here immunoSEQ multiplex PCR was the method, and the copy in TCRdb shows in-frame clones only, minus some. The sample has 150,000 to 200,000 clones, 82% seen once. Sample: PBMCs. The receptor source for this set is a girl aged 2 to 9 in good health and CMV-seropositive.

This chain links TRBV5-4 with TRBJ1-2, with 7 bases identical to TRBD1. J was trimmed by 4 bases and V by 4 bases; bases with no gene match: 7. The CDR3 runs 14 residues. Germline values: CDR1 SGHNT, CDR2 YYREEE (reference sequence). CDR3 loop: CASSTGTEVYGYTF. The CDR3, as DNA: TGTGCCAGCAGCACCGGGACAGAAGTCTATGGCTACACCTTC. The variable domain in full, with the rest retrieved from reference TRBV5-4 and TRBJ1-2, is ETGVTQSPTHLIKTRGQQVTLRCSSQSGHNTVSWYQQALGQGPQFIFQYYREEENGRGNFPPRFSGLQFPNYSSELNVNALELDDSALYLCASSTGTEVYGYTFGSGTRLTVV.

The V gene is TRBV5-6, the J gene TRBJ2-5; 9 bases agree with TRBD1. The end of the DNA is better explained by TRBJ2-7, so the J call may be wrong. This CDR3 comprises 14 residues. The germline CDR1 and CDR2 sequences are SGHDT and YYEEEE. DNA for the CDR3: TGTGCCAGCACGTTCACAGGGGGCGGCCACGAGCAGTACTTC. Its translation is CASTFTGGGHEQYF.

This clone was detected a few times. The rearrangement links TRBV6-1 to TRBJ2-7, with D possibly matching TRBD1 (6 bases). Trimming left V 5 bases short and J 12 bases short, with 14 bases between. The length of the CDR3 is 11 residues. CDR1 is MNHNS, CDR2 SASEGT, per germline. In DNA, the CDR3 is TGTGCCAGCAGTTTTCTAGACAGGCCGTACTTC. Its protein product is CASSFLDRPYF.

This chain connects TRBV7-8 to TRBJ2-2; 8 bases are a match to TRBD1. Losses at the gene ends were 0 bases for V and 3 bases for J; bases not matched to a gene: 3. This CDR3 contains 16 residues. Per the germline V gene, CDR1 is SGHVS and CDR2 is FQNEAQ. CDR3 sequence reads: CASSLAFRGHTGELFF. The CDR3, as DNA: TGTGCCAGCAGCTTAGCGTTCAGGGGGCACACCGGGGAGCTGTTTTTT.

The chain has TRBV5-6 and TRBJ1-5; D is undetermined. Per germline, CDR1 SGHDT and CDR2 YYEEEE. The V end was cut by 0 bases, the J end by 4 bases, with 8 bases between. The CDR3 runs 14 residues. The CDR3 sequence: CASSLGRGNQPQHF. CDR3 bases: TGTGCCAGCAGCTTGGGGAGAGGGAATCAGCCCCAGCATTTT.

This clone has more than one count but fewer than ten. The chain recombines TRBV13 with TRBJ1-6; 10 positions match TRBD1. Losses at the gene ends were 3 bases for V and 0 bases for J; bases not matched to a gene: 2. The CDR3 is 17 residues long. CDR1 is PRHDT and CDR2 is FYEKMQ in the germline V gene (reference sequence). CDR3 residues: CASSLGQGSSYNSPLHF. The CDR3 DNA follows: TGTGCCAGCAGCTTGGGACAGGGGAGCTCCTATAATTCACCCCTCCACTTT.

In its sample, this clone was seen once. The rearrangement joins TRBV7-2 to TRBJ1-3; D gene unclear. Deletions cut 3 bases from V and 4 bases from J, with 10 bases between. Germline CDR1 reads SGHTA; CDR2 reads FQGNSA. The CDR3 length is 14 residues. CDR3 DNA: TGTGCCAGCAGCTTTCTGGGCGTCGGAAACACCATATATTTT. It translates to CASSFLGVGNTIYF.

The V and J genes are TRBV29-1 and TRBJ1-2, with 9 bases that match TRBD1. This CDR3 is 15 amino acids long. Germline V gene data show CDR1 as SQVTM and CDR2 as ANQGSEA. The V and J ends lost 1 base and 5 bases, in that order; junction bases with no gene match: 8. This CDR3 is CSVEGWDRERYGYTF. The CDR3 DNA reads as TGCAGCGTTGAAGGTTGGGACAGGGAGAGGTATGGCTACACCTTC.

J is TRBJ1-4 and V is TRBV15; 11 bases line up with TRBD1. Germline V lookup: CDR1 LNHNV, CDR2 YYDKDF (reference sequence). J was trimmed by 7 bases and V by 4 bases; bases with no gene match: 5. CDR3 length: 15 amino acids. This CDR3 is CATSTRTGGSEKLFF. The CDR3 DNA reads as TGTGCCACCAGCACCCGGACAGGGGGCTCTGAAAAACTGTTTTTT.

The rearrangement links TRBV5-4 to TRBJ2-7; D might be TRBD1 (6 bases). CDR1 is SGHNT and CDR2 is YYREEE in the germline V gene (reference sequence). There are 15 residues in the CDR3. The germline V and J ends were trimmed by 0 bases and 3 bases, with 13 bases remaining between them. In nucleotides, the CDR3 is TGTGCCAGCAGCTTGGACAGGGCTATTGGCTACGAGCAGTACTTC. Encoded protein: CASSLDRAIGYEQYF.

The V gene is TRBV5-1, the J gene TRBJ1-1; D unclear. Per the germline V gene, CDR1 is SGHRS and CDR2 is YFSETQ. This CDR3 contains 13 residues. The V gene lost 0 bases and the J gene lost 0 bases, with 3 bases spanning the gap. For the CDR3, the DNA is TGCGCCAGCAGCTTGGGGCTGAACACTGAAGCTTTCTTT. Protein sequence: CASSLGLNTEAFF.

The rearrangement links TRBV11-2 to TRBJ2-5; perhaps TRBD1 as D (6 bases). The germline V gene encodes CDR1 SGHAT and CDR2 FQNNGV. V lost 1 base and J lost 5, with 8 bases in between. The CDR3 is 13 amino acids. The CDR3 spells CASSLGQGETQYF. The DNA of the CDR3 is TGTGCCAGCAGCTTAGGCCAGGGGGAGACCCAGTACTTC.

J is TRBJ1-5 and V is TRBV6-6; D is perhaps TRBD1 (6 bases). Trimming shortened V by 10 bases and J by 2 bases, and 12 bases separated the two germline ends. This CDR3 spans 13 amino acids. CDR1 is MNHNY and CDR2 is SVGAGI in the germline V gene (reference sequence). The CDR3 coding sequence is TGTGCCATACGGACAGATGGCAATCAGCCCCAGCATTTT. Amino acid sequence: CAIRTDGNQPQHF.

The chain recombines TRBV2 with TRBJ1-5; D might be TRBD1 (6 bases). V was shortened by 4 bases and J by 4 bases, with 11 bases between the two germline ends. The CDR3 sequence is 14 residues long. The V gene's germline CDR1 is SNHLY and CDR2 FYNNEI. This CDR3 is CASSGTGPNQPQHF. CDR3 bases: TGTGCCAGCAGTGGAACAGGGCCGAATCAGCCCCAGCATTTT.

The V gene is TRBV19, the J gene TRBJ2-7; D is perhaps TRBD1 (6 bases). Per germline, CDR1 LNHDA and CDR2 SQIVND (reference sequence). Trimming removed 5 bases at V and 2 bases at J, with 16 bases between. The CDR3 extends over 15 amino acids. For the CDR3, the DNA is TGTGCCAGTAGTGATCCCGGGACACCTCCCTACGAGCAGTACTTC. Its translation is CASSDPGTPPYEQYF.

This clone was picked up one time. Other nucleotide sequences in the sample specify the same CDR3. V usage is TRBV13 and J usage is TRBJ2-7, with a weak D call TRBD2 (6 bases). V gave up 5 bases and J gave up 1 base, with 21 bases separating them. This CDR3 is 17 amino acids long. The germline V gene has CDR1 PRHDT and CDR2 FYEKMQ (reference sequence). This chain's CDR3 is CASSPPGGRTTSYEQYF. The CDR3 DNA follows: TGTGCCAGCAGCCCACCCGGCGGCCGGACTACGTCCTACGAGCAGTACTTC.

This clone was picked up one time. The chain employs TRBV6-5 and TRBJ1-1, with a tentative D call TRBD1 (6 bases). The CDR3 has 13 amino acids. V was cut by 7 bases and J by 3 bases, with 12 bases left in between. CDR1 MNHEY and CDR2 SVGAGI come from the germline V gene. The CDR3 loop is CASTTGHDTEAFF. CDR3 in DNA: TGTGCCAGCACCACGGGACACGACACTGAAGCTTTCTTT.

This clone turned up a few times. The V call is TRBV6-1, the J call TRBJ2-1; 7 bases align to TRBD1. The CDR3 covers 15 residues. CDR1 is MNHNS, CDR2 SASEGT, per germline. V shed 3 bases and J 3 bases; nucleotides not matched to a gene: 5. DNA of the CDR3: TGTGCCAGCAGTGATGGGACAGCAGTCTACAATGAGCAGTTCTTC. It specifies CASSDGTAVYNEQFF.

The CDR3 reads CASSVTGGPGGELFF. The CDR3 region has the DNA TGTGCCAGCAGCGTAACGGGAGGGCCTGGCGGGGAGCTGTTTTTT. The chain recombines TRBV9 with TRBJ2-2; 8 bases line up with TRBD2. The CDR3 has 15 residues. Per germline, CDR1 SGDLS and CDR2 YYNGEE. J gave up 7 bases and V 1 base, and 6 bases lay outside the gene matches.

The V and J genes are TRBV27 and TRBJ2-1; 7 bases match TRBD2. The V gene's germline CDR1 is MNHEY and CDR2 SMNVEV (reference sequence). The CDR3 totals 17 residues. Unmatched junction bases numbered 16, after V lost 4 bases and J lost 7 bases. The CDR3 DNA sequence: TGTGCCAGCAGTTCTCCCCGACTAGCCCAAGGTGGTAATGAGCAGTTCTTC. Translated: CASSSPRLAQGGNEQFF.

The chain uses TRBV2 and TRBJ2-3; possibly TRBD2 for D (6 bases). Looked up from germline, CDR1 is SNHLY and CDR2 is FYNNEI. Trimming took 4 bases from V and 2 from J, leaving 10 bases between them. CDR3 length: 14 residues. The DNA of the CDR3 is TGTGCCAGCAGTGTGGCGGGATACACAGATACGCAGTATTTT. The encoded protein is CASSVAGYTDTQYF.

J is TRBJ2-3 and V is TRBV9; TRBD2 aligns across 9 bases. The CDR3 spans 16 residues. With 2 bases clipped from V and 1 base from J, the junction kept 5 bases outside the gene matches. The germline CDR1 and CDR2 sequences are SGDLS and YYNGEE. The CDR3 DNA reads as TGTGCCAGCAGCGTCCCCAAGCGGGAGGGCACAGATACGCAGTATTTT. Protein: CASSVPKREGTDTQYF.

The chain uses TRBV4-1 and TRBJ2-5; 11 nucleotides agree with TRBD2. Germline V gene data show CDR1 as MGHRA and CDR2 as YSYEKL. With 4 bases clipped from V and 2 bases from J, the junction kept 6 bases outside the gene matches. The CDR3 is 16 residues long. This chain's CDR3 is CASSPGIAGGQETQYF. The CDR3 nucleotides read TGCGCCAGCAGCCCCGGGATAGCGGGAGGGCAAGAGACCCAGTACTTC.

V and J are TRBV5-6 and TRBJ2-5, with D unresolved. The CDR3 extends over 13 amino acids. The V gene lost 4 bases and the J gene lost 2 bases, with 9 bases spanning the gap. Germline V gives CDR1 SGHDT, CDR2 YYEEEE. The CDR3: CASSPSFQETQYF. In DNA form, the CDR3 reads TGTGCCAGCAGCCCCTCGTTTCAAGAGACCCAGTACTTC.